This T cell receptor beta chain stems from a study of read filtering for tumor transcriptome and immune sequencing. This library used around 0.4 ug RNA and molecular barcoded adaptors spanning alpha/delta and beta/gamma chains. TCRdb called the reads again in MiXCR, with one record for every CDR3 protein. In the table there are about 50,000 distinct CDR3 sequences, around 21% of which are singletons. This clonotype was observed at least ten times. This CDR3 is 15 amino acids long. The V gene's germline CDR1 is SNHLY and CDR2 FYNNEI. The V segment lost 3 bases and the J segment 2 bases; nucleotides outside the gene matches: 5.

V usage is TRBV2 and J usage is TRBJ2-3; 7 bases agree with TRBD1. The specimen was a population of CD138-negative cells sorted from bone marrow. This TCR was sampled from a donor aged 40 or older with multiple myeloma. CDR3 in amino acids: CASSEPRGSTDTQYF. Here the CDR3 DNA reads TGTGCCAGCAGTGAGCCCAGGGGGTCCACAGATACGCAGTATTTT.